This T cell receptor (beta chain) appears in the sequencing data of a study of T cells after yellow fever vaccination. Findings and limits, study-wide: Any FACS-sorted repertoire could hold abundant clonotypes that contaminate it from the bulk population.

TCR cDNA was made by 5'RACE template switching, adding a universal primer site and UMIs. In TCRdb, the 5' RACE reads were re-called with MiXCR into one record per CDR3 protein. The repertoire includes 200,000 to 250,000 distinct CDR3 sequences, 3.2% of them detected once, and around 3.3% sits in the top ten. This clonotype appeared many times. The antigen remains undetermined. This CDR3 is built from 14 residues. V lost 4 bases, J lost 6 bases, and 7 bases stayed unmatched. Germline-derived CDR1 and CDR2 are SGHRS and YFSETQ. The rearrangement uses TRBV5-1 and TRBJ2-4; 7 positions match TRBD1. This clonotype was obtained from a man between 18 and 29 years old who received the YFV17D yellow fever vaccine. Sequencing used CD4+ T cells sorted from PBMCs, obtained 10 days after the yellow fever booster vaccination. CDR3 loop: CASSPRTGGNIQYF. The CDR3 nucleotides read TGCGCCAGCAGCCCCCGGACAGGTGGAAACATTCAGTACTTC.